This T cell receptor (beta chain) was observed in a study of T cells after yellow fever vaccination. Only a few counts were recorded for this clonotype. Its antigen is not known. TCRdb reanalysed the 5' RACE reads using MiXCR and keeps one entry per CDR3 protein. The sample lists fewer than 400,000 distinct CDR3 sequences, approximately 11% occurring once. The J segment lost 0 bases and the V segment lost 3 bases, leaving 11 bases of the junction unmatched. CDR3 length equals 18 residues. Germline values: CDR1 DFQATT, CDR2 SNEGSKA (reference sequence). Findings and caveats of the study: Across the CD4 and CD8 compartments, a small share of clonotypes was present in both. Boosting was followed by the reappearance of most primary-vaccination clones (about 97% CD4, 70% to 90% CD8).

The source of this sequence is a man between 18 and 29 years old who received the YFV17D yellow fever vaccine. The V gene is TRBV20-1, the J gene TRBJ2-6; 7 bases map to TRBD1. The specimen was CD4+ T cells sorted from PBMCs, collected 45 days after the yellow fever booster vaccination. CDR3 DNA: TGCAGTGCTAGTTCTGACAGGGCCTTTCTCTCTGGGGCCAACGTCCTGACTTTC. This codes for CSASSDRAFLSGANVLTF.